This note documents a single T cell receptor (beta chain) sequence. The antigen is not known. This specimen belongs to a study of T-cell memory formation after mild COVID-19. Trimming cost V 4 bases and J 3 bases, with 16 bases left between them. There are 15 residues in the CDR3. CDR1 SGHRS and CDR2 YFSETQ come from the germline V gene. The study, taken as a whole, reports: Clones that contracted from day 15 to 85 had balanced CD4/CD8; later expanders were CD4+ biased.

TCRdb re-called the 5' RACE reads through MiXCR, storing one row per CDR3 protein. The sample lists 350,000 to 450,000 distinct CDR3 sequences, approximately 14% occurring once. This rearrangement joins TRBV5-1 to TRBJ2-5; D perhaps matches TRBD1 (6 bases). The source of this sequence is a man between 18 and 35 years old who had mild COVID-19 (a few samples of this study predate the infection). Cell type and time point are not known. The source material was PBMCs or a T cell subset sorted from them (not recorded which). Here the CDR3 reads CASSPEAHREETQYF. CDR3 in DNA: TGCGCCAGCAGCCCGGAGGCTCACAGGGAAGAGACCCAGTACTTC.